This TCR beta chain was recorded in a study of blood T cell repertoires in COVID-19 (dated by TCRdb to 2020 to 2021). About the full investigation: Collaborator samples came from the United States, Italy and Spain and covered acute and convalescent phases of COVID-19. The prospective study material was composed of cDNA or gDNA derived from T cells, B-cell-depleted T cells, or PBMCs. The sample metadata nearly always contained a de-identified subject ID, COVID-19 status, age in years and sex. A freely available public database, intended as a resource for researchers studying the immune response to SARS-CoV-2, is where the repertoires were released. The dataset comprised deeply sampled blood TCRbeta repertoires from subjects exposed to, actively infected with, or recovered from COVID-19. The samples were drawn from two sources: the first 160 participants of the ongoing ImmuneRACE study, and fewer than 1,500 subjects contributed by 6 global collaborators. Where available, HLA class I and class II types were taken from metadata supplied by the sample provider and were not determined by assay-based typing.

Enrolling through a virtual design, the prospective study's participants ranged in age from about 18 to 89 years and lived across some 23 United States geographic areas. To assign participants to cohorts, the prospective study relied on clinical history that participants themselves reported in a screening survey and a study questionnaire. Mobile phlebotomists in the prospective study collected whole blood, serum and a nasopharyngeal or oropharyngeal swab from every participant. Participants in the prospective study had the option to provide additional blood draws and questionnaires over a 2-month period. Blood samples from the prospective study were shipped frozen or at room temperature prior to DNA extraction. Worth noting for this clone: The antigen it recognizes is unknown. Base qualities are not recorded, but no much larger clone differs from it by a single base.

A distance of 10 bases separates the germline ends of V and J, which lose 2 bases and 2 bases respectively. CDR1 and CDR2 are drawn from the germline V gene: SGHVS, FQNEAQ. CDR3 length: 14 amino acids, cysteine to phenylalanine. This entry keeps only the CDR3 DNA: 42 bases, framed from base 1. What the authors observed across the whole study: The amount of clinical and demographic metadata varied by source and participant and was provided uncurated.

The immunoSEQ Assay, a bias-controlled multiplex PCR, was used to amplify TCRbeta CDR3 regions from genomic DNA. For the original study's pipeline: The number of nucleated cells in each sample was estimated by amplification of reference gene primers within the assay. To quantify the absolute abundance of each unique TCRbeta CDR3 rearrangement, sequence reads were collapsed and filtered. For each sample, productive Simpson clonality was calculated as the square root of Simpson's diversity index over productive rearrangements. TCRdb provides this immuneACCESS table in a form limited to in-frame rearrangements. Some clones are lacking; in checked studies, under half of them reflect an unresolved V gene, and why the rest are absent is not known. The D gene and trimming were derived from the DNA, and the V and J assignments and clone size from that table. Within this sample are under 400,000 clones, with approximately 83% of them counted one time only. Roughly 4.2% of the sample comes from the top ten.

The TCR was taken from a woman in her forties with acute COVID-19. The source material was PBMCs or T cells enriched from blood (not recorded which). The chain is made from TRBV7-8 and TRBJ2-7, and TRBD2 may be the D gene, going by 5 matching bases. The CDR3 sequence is CASSLFREAYEQYF. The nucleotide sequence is TGTGCCAGCAGCTTATTCCGGGAAGCCTACGAGCAGTACTTC.